The present T cell receptor (beta chain) was sequenced within a study of blood T cell repertoires in COVID-19 (dated by TCRdb to between 2020 and 2021). With respect to the entire study: Samples from collaborators originated in the United States, Italy and Spain and spanned both the acute and convalescent phases of COVID-19. The material from the prospective study consisted of cDNA or gDNA derived from T cells, B-cell-depleted T cells, or PBMCs. The dataset comprised deeply sampled blood TCRbeta repertoires from subjects exposed to, actively infected with, or recovered from COVID-19. A freely available public database, intended as a resource for researchers studying the immune response to SARS-CoV-2, is where the repertoires were released. The samples were drawn from the first 160 participants of the ongoing ImmuneRACE study and from 1,254 subjects provided by 6 global collaborators. Nearly every sample came with metadata listing a de-identified subject ID, COVID-19 status, age in years and sex. Where available, HLA class I and class II types were taken from metadata supplied by the sample provider and were not determined by assay-based typing.

TCRbeta CDR3 regions were amplified from genomic DNA using the immunoSEQ Assay, a bias-controlled multiplex PCR. Turning to the authors' computational methods: The number of nucleated cells in each sample was estimated from the amplification of reference gene primers within the assay. To quantify the absolute abundance of each unique TCRbeta CDR3 rearrangement, sequence reads were collapsed and filtered. For each sample, productive Simpson clonality was calculated by taking the square root of Simpson's diversity index across productive rearrangements. TCRdb carries this immuneACCESS record with in-frame sequences only. Its versions omit some clonotypes, under half of them owing to an unresolved V gene in the studies checked, with the rest unexplained. V and J calls and clone size are given by that table; D and trimming were obtained from the DNA. For this sample the table gives 200,000 to 300,000 clones, of which 83% were detected only once. 3% to 4.5% of the sample lies in the top ten.

Participants in the prospective study were aged roughly 18 to 100 years, lived in more than 20 United States geographic areas, and enrolled through a virtual design. In the prospective study, participants were assigned to cohorts based on the clinical history participants reported in a screening survey and a study questionnaire. Exposed participants had been in contact, within 2 weeks of entering the study, with a person who had a PCR-confirmed or clinician-diagnosed case of COVID-19. Each participant in the prospective study had whole blood, serum and a nasopharyngeal or oropharyngeal swab collected by mobile phlebotomists. Over a roughly 2-month period, participants in the prospective study had the option of providing additional blood draws and questionnaires. Before DNA extraction, blood samples from the prospective study were shipped at room temperature or frozen. Concerning this clone itself: The antigen it recognizes is unknown. No clone much larger than this one lies a single base away; base qualities are absent. Other DNA sequences in this sample translate to the same CDR3.

Study-wide findings and limitations: The quantity of clinical and demographic metadata differed by source and by participant and was supplied without curation.

V sheds 0 bases and J sheds 1 base, leaving 8 bases between their ends. CDR1 is given as SGDLS and CDR2 as YYNGEE, both from the germline V gene. From the cysteine through the phenylalanine, the CDR3 covers 15 amino acids. Just CDR3 DNA is preserved here, 45 bases in frame from base 1. This chain is built from TRBV9 and TRBJ1-5; there is no confident call for the D gene. Sequenced input: PBMCs or T cells enriched from blood (not recorded which). This sequence was found in a woman aged 40-49 years who had been exposed to COVID-19. The DNA reads TGTGCCAGCAGCGTAGGAGGGCACAGCAATCAGCCCCAGCATTTT. Its protein is CASSVGGHSNQPQHF.